These 11 T cell receptor beta chains were all obtained from the same sample, sequenced in a study of cytomegalovirus exposure and HLA in healthy donors. The PCR had 60 Vbeta and 13 Jbeta primers. Using immunoSEQ multiplex PCR, the repertoire was profiled, and TCRdb retains in-frame clones only, with some absent. The top ten clones hold over 1% of a sample with around 130,000 clones, around four fifths of them seen once. Sequencing used PBMCs. These receptors all come from a boy between 5 and 17 years old in good health and CMV-seronegative.

The chain employs TRBV2 and TRBJ1-3, with unresolved D. From germline, CDR1 is SNHLY and CDR2 FYNNEI. The V gene lost 6 bases and the J gene lost 0 bases, with 12 bases spanning the gap. The CDR3 is 15 amino acids. The DNA of the CDR3 is TGTGCCAGCAGCGACTCAAGGATCTCTGGAAACACCATATATTTT. Its translation is CASSDSRISGNTIYF.

V is TRBV27 and J is TRBJ2-7; TRBD2 matches 14 bases. After removal of 5 bases from V and 3 bases from J, the junction contained 6 bases not matched to a gene. The CDR3 runs to 16 residues. The germline gives CDR1 MNHEY, CDR2 SMNVEV (reference sequence). This CDR3 is CASSPLTSGRVYEQYF. The DNA of the CDR3 is TGTGCCAGCAGTCCCCTGACTAGCGGGAGGGTCTACGAGCAGTACTTC.

J is TRBJ2-3 and V is TRBV4-2, with 8 bases that match TRBD2. The trim removed 4 bases at V and 4 bases at J, leaving 4 bases unmatched. CDR1 is LGHNA, CDR2 YNFKEQ, per germline. The CDR3 length is 14 residues. The CDR3 DNA reads TGTGCCAGCAGCCCCCGGACTAGCTCAGATACGCAGTATTTT. Translation: CASSPRTSSDTQYF.

The chain has TRBV7-8 and TRBJ2-3, with 10 bases lining up with TRBD2. Unmatched junction bases numbered 7, after V lost 0 bases and J lost 4 bases. The germline V gene encodes CDR1 SGHVS and CDR2 FQNEAQ. The CDR3 spans 17 residues. Here the CDR3 DNA reads TGTGCCAGCAGCTTAGCGTGGCTAGCGGGAGCCTCAGATACGCAGTATTTT. Its protein product is CASSLAWLAGASDTQYF.

J is TRBJ2-1 and V is TRBV19, with 7 bases that match TRBD1. The CDR3 is made up of 16 amino acids. Trimming cost V 1 base and J 7 bases; bases outside gene matches: 10. Germline V CDR1 and CDR2: LNHDA, SQIVND (reference sequence). DNA of the CDR3: TGTGCCAGTAGTATAGGGGGAAACAGGGGCCGAAATGAGCAGTTCTTC. Translated, it gives CASSIGGNRGRNEQFF. Complete variable domain (other parts from reference TRBV19 and TRBJ2-1): DGGITQSPKYLFRKEGQNVTLSCEQNLNHDAMYWYRQDPGQGLRLIYYSQIVNDFQKGDIAEGYSVSREKKESFPLTVTSAQKNPTAFYLCASSIGGNRGRNEQFFGPGTRLTVL.

The rearrangement uses TRBV10-3 and TRBJ2-3, with 10 bases matching TRBD1. The CDR3 runs 13 residues. The ends lost 11 bases at V and 3 bases at J; junction bases unmatched: 5. Germline V gene lookup returns CDR1 ENHRY and CDR2 SYGVKD. CDR3 sequence: CAVQDRGTDTQYF. The CDR3 coding sequence is TGTGCCGTACAGGACAGGGGGACAGATACGCAGTATTTT.

V gene TRBV5-4 combines with J gene TRBJ1-5; D gene uncertain. The CDR3 length is 13 residues. The germline V gene encodes CDR1 SGHNT and CDR2 YYREEE (reference sequence). V lost 0 bases and J lost 5, with 6 bases in between. The CDR3 loop is CASSLDSHQPQHF. The CDR3 bases are TGTGCCAGCAGCTTGGACAGTCATCAGCCCCAGCATTTT. The variable domain in full, with the rest retrieved from reference TRBV5-4 and TRBJ1-5, is ETGVTQSPTHLIKTRGQQVTLRCSSQSGHNTVSWYQQALGQGPQFIFQYYREEENGRGNFPPRFSGLQFPNYSSELNVNALELDDSALYLCASSLDSHQPQHFGDGTRLSIL.

CDR3 sequence (DNA): TGTGCTAGTGCAAGCACCGCACAGGGAACCGGGGAGCTGTTTTTT. The encoded protein is CASASTAQGTGELFF. The chain carries TRBV12-5 and TRBJ2-2; tentatively, D is TRBD1 (6 bases). The germline CDR1 and CDR2 sequences are LGHNT and FRNRAP. The CDR3 is 15 amino acids. Trimming cost V 7 bases and J 5 bases, with 17 bases left between them.

This clone turned up a few times. The rearrangement joins TRBV30 to TRBJ1-5; 7 bases are a match to TRBD1. This CDR3 comprises 13 residues. The germline CDR1 and CDR2 sequences are GTSNPN and SVGIG (reference sequence). The trim removed 3 bases at V and 5 bases at J, leaving 4 bases unmatched. The DNA for the CDR3 is TGTGCCTGGAGCGCTACAGGGGATCAGCCCCAGCATTTT. Translation: CAWSATGDQPQHF.

The rearrangement uses TRBV27 and TRBJ1-4; the match to TRBD1 covers 9 bases. V lost 6 bases, J lost 0 bases, and 2 bases stayed unmatched. The CDR3 has 15 amino acids. CDR1 is MNHEY and CDR2 is SMNVEV in the germline V gene (reference sequence). CDR3 sequence: CASSRQGATNEKLFF. For the CDR3, the DNA is TGTGCCAGCAGCCGACAGGGGGCAACTAATGAAAAACTGTTTTTT. Full variable domain (remainder filled in from reference TRBV27 and TRBJ1-4): EAQVTQNPRYLITVTGKKLTVTCSQNMNHEYMSWYRQDPGLGLRQIYYSMNVEVTDKGDVPEGYKVSRKEKRNFPLILESPSPNQTSLYFCASSRQGATNEKLFFGSGTQLSVL.

The chain carries TRBV5-6 and TRBJ2-1; D perhaps matches TRBD2 (5 bases). V was pared by 4 bases and J by 4 bases, with 9 bases between. CDR1 and CDR2 (germline): SGHDT, YYEEEE. The CDR3 spans 13 residues. CDR3 DNA sequence: TGTGCCAGCAGCCCTAGCAGTTACAATGAGCAGTTCTTC. Its translation: CASSPSSYNEQFF. The entire variable domain, with the rest obtained from reference TRBV5-6 and TRBJ2-1, is as follows: DAGVTQSPTHLIKTRGQQVTLRCSPKSGHDTVSWYQQALGQGPQFIFQYYEEEERQRGNFPDRFSGHQFPNYSSELNVNALLLGDSALYLCASSPSSYNEQFFGPGTRLTVL.